The 15 T cell receptor beta chains below come from one sample, sequenced in a study of regulatory T cells in long-lasting Graves disease. Through Arm-PCR of CDR3 regions and iRepertoire HTBI primers, TCR beta libraries were built. Via MiXCR, TCRdb re-called the multiplex PCR reads, giving one row per CDR3 protein. The sample lists hundreds of thousands of distinct CDR3 sequences; around 15% were seen once. Indicated time point: newly diagnosed GD, antithyroid drugs for less than 3 months. TCR sequences were obtained from RNA taken from PBMCs. The specimen comprised peripheral blood mononuclear cells (PBMCs), sampled at new diagnosis, from a patient treated with antithyroid drugs. These receptors were taken from a female donor with Graves disease.

Many counts were recorded for this clonotype. This chain connects TRBV6-2 or TRBV6-3 to TRBJ2-3, with TRBD2 as a possible D gene (7 bases). The CDR3 contains 16 residues. Germline V gene data show CDR1 as MNHEY and CDR2 as SVGEGT. V was shortened by 5 bases and J by 13 bases, with 28 bases between the two germline ends. CDR3 sequence reads: CASSRGALDGDPPEYF. The CDR3 DNA is TGTGCCAGCAGTCGGGGGGCGTTGGACGGGGATCCCCCGGAGTATTTT.

The table lists this clonotype with many counts. This chain connects TRBV5-4 to TRBJ1-1; TRBD1 agrees at 8 bases. Per germline, CDR1 SGHNT and CDR2 YYREEE (reference sequence). With V trimmed by 4 bases and J by 6 bases, 5 bases remained unmatched. The CDR3 loop spans 13 amino acids. The CDR3 DNA reads TGTGCCAGCAGCGAGGACAGGGAGGCTGAAGCTTTCTTT. Amino acid sequence: CASSEDREAEAFF.

This clonotype has ten or more counts. The chain joins TRBV12-3 or TRBV12-4 to TRBJ1-1; 9 nucleotides align to TRBD1. J gave up 4 bases and V 2 bases, and 5 bases lay outside the gene matches. The CDR3 is made up of 15 amino acids. As DNA, the CDR3 is TGTGCCAGCAGTTTAAAGGGGACAGGGATCACTGAAGCTTTCTTT. It is translated as CASSLKGTGITEAFF.

In its sample, this clonotype was seen many times. This sequence joins TRBV2 and TRBJ1-1, with a possible D match to TRBD1 (5 bases). V lost 2 bases and J lost 1, with 11 bases in between. The germline gives CDR1 SNHLY, CDR2 FYNNEI. The CDR3 is 15 amino acids. The DNA for the CDR3 is TGTGCCAGCAGTGAAATGGGGACGGGGAACACTGAAGCTTTCTTT. Its protein is CASSEMGTGNTEAFF.

The table lists this clonotype with many counts. The chain carries TRBV28 and TRBJ1-2; 7 positions match TRBD1. The CDR3 runs to 14 residues. Unmatched junction bases numbered 7, after V lost 5 bases and J lost 4 bases. Germline CDR1 and CDR2: MDHEN and SYDVKM. In DNA form, the CDR3 reads TGTGCCAGCAGTCCAGGGGGGGTACGCTATGGCTACACCTTC. Protein: CASSPGGVRYGYTF.

There are many counts of this clonotype. The J gene is TRBJ2-7, the V gene TRBV12-3 or TRBV12-4; D might be TRBD1 or TRBD2, each matching 6 bases. Deletions cut 1 base from V and 2 bases from J, with 9 bases between. There are 14 residues in the CDR3. DNA of the CDR3: TGTGCCAGCAGTTTAGGGGGGGCTACCTACGAGCAGTACTTC. As protein: CASSLGGATYEQYF.

The chain is built from TRBV12-3 or TRBV12-4 and TRBJ1-1; 7 bases are shared with TRBD1. The CDR3 length is 14 residues. Germline trimming cut 7 bases from V and 1 base from J; bases unmatched to any gene: 6. In DNA, the CDR3 is TGTGCCAGCAATAGGGCAGGGGGGAACACTGAAGCTTTCTTT. This gives the protein CASNRAGGNTEAFF.

This chain joins TRBV11-2 and TRBJ2-1; 9 bases agree with TRBD2. There are 19 residues in the CDR3. Germline CDR1 and CDR2: SGHAT and FQNNGV. V dropped 5 bases and J dropped 6; count of bases not matched to a gene: 20. CDR3 in amino acids: CASSIRGRASGTRGNEQFF. The CDR3, as DNA: TGTGCCAGCAGCATTCGAGGGCGGGCTAGCGGGACCCGGGGCAATGAGCAGTTCTTC.

There are many counts of this clonotype. Relative to the germline gene, one junction end is altered; a read error may explain this. The J gene is TRBJ1-5, the V gene TRBV2; tentative D call: TRBD1 (5 bases). CDR1 and CDR2 (germline): SNHLY, FYNNEI. The CDR3 runs 14 residues. This CDR3 is CASSEGTGNQPQHF. The DNA for the CDR3 is TGTGCCAGCAGCGAAGGGACGGGGAATCAGCCCCAGCATTTT.

V usage is TRBV10-3 and J usage is TRBJ1-2, with D possibly matching TRBD1 (5 bases). CDR3 length equals 14 residues. The V gene's germline CDR1 is ENHRY and CDR2 SYGVKD. The V end was cut by 4 bases, the J end by 6 bases, with 15 bases between. The chain's CDR3 is CAISADKGWDGYTF. The CDR3 DNA follows: TGTGCCATCAGTGCGGACAAGGGCTGGGATGGCTACACCTTC.

The chain couples TRBV5-1 to TRBJ2-7, with D unresolved. The CDR3 sequence is 12 residues long. Germline V gene data show CDR1 as SGHRS and CDR2 as YFSETQ. V lost 0 bases, J lost 3 bases, and 4 bases lay in between. In DNA form, the CDR3 reads TGCGCCAGCAGCTTGGGTTTCTACGAGCAGTACTTC. As protein: CASSLGFYEQYF.

This clonotype was detected ten times or more. The V and J genes are TRBV28 and TRBJ1-1; D is unclear. CDR1 is MDHEN and CDR2 is SYDVKM in the germline V gene. This CDR3 is built from 11 residues. Trimming took off 8 bases at V and 4 bases at J, with 8 bases between the two ends. The CDR3 DNA sequence: TGTGCCAGCGGCTGGAGCACTGAAGCTTTCTTT. This translates into CASGWSTEAFF.

Many counts were recorded for this clonotype. This chain joins TRBV20-1 and TRBJ2-5; no definite D call. The CDR3 extends over 13 amino acids. V dropped 5 bases and J dropped 2 bases, with 12 bases sitting between them. Germline lookup yields CDR1 DFQATT and CDR2 SNEGSKA (reference sequence). The CDR3 is CSASAPEQETQYF. In DNA form, the CDR3 reads TGCAGTGCTTCCGCGCCGGAACAAGAGACCCAGTACTTC.

This clonotype has ten or more counts. The rearrangement links TRBV6-9 to TRBJ2-3; D gene uncertain. The CDR3 spans 20 residues. CDR1 is MNHGY, CDR2 SVAAGI, per germline. Between the trimmed V and J ends, which lost 4 bases and 0 bases, there was a span of 26 bases. CDR3 in amino acids: CASSSTPALTTLTSTDTQYF. CDR3 DNA: TGTGCCAGCAGTTCGACCCCCGCCCTAACCACCCTTACTAGCACAGATACGCAGTATTTT.

This clonotype was seen more than once but under ten times. This may come from a read error, since a much larger clone is one base off. The rearrangement uses TRBV28 and TRBJ2-1; 14 nucleotides line up with TRBD2. The J call could be wrong; TRBJ2-5 is a better fit for the DNA end. This CDR3 is built from 16 residues. Per germline, CDR1 MDHEN and CDR2 SYDVKM. As DNA, the CDR3 is TGTGCCAGCAGTCCGACTAGCGGGAGGGTGGAGGAGACCCAGTACTTC. It yields the protein CASSPTSGRVEETQYF.